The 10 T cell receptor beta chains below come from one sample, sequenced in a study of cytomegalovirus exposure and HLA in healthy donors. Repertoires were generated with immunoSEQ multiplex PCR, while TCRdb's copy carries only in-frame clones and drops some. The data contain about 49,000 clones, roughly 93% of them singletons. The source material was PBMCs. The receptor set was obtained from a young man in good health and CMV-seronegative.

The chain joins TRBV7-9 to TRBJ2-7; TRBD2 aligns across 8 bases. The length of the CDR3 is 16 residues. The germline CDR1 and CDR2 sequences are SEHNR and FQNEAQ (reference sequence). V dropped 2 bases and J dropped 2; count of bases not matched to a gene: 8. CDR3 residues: CASSLYYGREAYEQYF. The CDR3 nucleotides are TGTGCCAGCAGCTTATACTACGGGCGGGAGGCCTACGAGCAGTACTTC. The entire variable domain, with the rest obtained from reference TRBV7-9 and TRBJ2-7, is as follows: DTGVSQNPRHKITKRGQNVTFRCDPISEHNRLYWYRQTLGQGPEFLTYFQNEAQLEKSRLLSDRFSAERPKGSFSTLEIQRTEQGDSAMYLCASSLYYGREAYEQYFGPGTRLTVT.

The CDR3 DNA is TGTGCCAGCAGCTTAGGGCCTAGCGGGAGTTCCTACGAGCAGTACTTC. It specifies CASSLGPSGSSYEQYF. The V call is TRBV7-2, the J call TRBJ2-7; 10 nucleotides line up with TRBD2. This CDR3 comprises 16 residues. Looked up from germline, CDR1 is SGHTA and CDR2 is FQGNSA. V was clipped by 1 base and J by 1 base; unmatched bases: 4.

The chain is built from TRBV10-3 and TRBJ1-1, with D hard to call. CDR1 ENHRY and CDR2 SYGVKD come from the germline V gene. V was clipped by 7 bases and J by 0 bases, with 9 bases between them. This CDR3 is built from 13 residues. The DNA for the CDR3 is TGTGCCATCACCCAATTCCTGAACACTGAAGCTTTCTTT. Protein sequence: CAITQFLNTEAFF.

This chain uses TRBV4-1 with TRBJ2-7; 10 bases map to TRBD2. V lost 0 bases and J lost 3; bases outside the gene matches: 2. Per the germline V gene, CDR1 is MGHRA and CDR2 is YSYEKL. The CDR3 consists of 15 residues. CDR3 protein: CASSQELAGYYEQYF. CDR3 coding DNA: TGCGCCAGCAGCCAAGAACTAGCGGGGTACTACGAGCAGTACTTC.

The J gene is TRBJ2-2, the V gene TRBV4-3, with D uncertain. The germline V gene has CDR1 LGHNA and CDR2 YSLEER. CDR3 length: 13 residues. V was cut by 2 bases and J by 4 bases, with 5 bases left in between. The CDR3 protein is CASSQLLTGELFF. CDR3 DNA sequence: TGCGCCAGCAGCCAACTTCTCACCGGGGAGCTGTTTTTT.

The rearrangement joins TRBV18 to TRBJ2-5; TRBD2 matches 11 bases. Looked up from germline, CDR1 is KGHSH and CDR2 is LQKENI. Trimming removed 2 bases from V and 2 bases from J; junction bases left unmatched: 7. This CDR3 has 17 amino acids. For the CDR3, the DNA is TGTGCCAGCTCACCAAATCCCGGGACTAGCGGACAAGAGACCCAGTACTTC. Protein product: CASSPNPGTSGQETQYF.

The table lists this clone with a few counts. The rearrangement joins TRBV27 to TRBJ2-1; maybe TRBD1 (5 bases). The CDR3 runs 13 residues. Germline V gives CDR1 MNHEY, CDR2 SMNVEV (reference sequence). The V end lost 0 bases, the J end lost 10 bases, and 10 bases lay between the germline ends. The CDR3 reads CASSLSSGIEQFF. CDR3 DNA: TGTGCCAGCAGTTTATCGTCAGGGATAGAGCAGTTCTTC.

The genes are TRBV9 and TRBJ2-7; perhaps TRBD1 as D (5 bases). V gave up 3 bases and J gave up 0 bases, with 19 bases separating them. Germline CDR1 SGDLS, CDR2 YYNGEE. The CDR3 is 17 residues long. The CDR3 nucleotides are TGTGCCAGCAGCGAGGGGTTTTCACTTGCCAGCTCCTACGAGCAGTACTTC. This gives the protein CASSEGFSLASSYEQYF.

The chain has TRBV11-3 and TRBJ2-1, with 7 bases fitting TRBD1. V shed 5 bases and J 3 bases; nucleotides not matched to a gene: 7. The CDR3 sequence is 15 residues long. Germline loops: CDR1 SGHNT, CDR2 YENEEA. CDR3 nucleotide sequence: TGTGCCAGCAGCCCCCCGGGACAGTTCTACAATGAGCAGTTCTTC. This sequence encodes CASSPPGQFYNEQFF.

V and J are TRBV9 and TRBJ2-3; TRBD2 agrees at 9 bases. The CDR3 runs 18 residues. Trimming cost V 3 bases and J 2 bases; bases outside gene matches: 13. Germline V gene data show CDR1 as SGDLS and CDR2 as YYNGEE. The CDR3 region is CASSASIIPSGITDTQYF. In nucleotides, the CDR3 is TGTGCCAGCAGCGCTTCCATCATACCTAGCGGGATCACAGATACGCAGTATTTT.